The rows below give T cell receptor beta chains drawn from one sample of a study of identifying expanded T cells in peripheral blood. The assay was immunoSEQ multiplex PCR, and TCRdb's table has in-frame clones only and misses some. The table has 85,000 to 120,000 clones, about nine tenths seen once; the top ten hold 12% to 15%. Sequencing input: blood. The receptors were sampled from a person between 18 and 69 years old in good health. CDR3s include the opening cysteine and the closing phenylalanine or tryptophan. Fields, in order: CDR3 protein, J gene, V gene.

CDR3aa: CASSLQGSSYEQYF; j_gene: TRBJ2-7; v_gene: TRBV11-3
CDR3aa: CASNLGGLSTEAFF; j_gene: TRBJ1-1; v_gene: TRBV2
CDR3aa: CASSQVRTSEQYF; j_gene: TRBJ2-7; v_gene: TRBV14
CDR3aa: CASRSPGYSNQPQHF; j_gene: TRBJ1-5; v_gene: TRBV28
CDR3aa: CASSQPGNNSPLHF; j_gene: TRBJ1-6; v_gene: TRBV7-9
CDR3aa: CAQGAGNTIYF; j_gene: TRBJ1-3; v_gene: TRBV6-1
CDR3aa: CASSSRTDSNEAFF; j_gene: TRBJ1-1; v_gene: TRBV7-2
CDR3aa: CASSPGTITSNTEAFF; j_gene: TRBJ1-1; v_gene: TRBV28
CDR3aa: CASRETGSGYEQYF; j_gene: TRBJ2-7; v_gene: TRBV25-1
CDR3aa: CASSPDRVNQPQHF; j_gene: TRBJ1-5; v_gene: TRBV18
CDR3aa: CASTRRAGAGYTF; j_gene: TRBJ1-2; v_gene: TRBV9
CDR3aa: CASSDRSGDEQFF; j_gene: TRBJ2-1; v_gene: TRBV19
CDR3aa: CASSQDGGGIYEQYF; j_gene: TRBJ2-7; v_gene: TRBV4-1
CDR3aa: CASSISVPGETQYF; j_gene: TRBJ2-5; v_gene: TRBV19
CDR3aa: CASSFSGANVLTF; j_gene: TRBJ2-6; v_gene: TRBV19
CDR3aa: CASSPGQVGYGYTF; j_gene: TRBJ1-2; v_gene: TRBV7-9
CDR3aa: CASGPGGAEETQYF; j_gene: TRBJ2-5; v_gene: TRBV23-1
CDR3aa: CTAGQGNTGELFF; j_gene: TRBJ2-2; v_gene: TRBV28
CDR3aa: CASSTGTSVEAFF; j_gene: TRBJ1-1; v_gene: TRBV5-6
CDR3aa: CAWTSGPYEQYF; j_gene: TRBJ2-7; v_gene: TRBV30
CDR3aa: CASSPAGASGGELFF; j_gene: TRBJ2-2; v_gene: TRBV7-2
CDR3aa: CASSERGEWGDGYTF; j_gene: TRBJ1-2; v_gene: TRBV2
CDR3aa: CASSFSGYQETQYF; j_gene: TRBJ2-5; v_gene: TRBV5-4
CDR3aa: CSSGDYNEQFF; j_gene: TRBJ2-1; v_gene: TRBV20-1
CDR3aa: CASSRPAQGSNQPQHF; j_gene: TRBJ1-5; v_gene: TRBV6-6
CDR3aa: CASREDTEAFF; j_gene: TRBJ1-1; v_gene: TRBV10-2
CDR3aa: CASSLYLQGARGANVLTF; j_gene: TRBJ2-6; v_gene: TRBV18
CDR3aa: CAIQLSVGQGASGGTEAFF; j_gene: TRBJ1-1; v_gene: TRBV19
CDR3aa: CATIPLGGSPETQYF; j_gene: TRBJ2-5; v_gene: TRBV28
CDR3aa: CASSPGTGTDTQYF; j_gene: TRBJ2-3; v_gene: TRBV11-2
CDR3aa: CASSLGVSGANVLTF; j_gene: TRBJ2-6; v_gene: TRBV5-6
CDR3aa: CASSQGGETQYF; j_gene: TRBJ2-5; v_gene: TRBV7-2
CDR3aa: CATRGAFATNEKLFF; j_gene: TRBJ1-4; v_gene: TRBV2
CDR3aa: CASSLWGSGTESYEQYF; j_gene: TRBJ2-7; v_gene: TRBV5-1
CDR3aa: CASSLDGLGGLNNEQFF; j_gene: TRBJ2-1; v_gene: TRBV5-1
CDR3aa: CASSLGQNTEAFF; j_gene: TRBJ1-1; v_gene: TRBV7-2
CDR3aa: CASSTDILF; j_gene: TRBJ1-1; v_gene: TRBV2
CDR3aa: CSVRDGSTTEAFF; j_gene: TRBJ1-1; v_gene: TRBV29-1
CDR3aa: CASSESPGGTGELFF; j_gene: TRBJ2-2; v_gene: TRBV2
CDR3aa: CAVRGGDDEQYF; j_gene: TRBJ2-7; v_gene: TRBV6-6
CDR3aa: CASSEAWLSEQFF; j_gene: TRBJ2-1; v_gene: TRBV6-1
CDR3aa: CASSYSRQGQDGYTF; j_gene: TRBJ1-2; v_gene: TRBV6-5
CDR3aa: CASSLSGRTTDTQYF; j_gene: TRBJ2-3; v_gene: TRBV11-3
CDR3aa: CASSFPDRGYGYTF; j_gene: TRBJ1-2; v_gene: TRBV5-1
CDR3aa: CAIKDDQYGAFF; j_gene: TRBJ1-1; v_gene: TRBV10-3
CDR3aa: CASSLGQGISRRGTEAFF; j_gene: TRBJ1-1; v_gene: TRBV7-9
CDR3aa: CASSFPDSTGELFF; j_gene: TRBJ2-2; v_gene: TRBV5-6
CDR3aa: CASSSGTPSNEQFF; j_gene: TRBJ2-1; v_gene: TRBV5-1
CDR3aa: CASSMHNEQFF; j_gene: TRBJ2-1; v_gene: TRBV19
CDR3aa: CASSYSEGRQEKLFF; j_gene: TRBJ1-4; v_gene: TRBV6-5
CDR3aa: CASSLERTGYYEQYF; j_gene: TRBJ2-7; v_gene: TRBV7-9
CDR3aa: CASSLAGWNQPQHF; j_gene: TRBJ1-5; v_gene: TRBV27
CDR3aa: CASSSLAATNEKLFF; j_gene: TRBJ1-4; v_gene: TRBV27
CDR3aa: CSVRGVSSYEQYF; j_gene: TRBJ2-7; v_gene: TRBV29-1
CDR3aa: CASSLGGNNQPQHF; j_gene: TRBJ1-5; v_gene: TRBV7-9
CDR3aa: CASSGGASYTDTQYF; j_gene: TRBJ2-3; v_gene: TRBV19